This T cell receptor (beta chain) is from a study of cytomegalovirus exposure and HLA in healthy donors. In the PCR, 60 Vbeta and 13 Jbeta primers were used. Clones were sequenced by immunoSEQ multiplex PCR, and TCRdb holds only the in-frame ones, with some missing. The repertoire holds approximately 110,000 clones, with over 65% as singletons. Overall study results and limits: The Asian-associated ancestry cluster reportedly had fewer N-insertions than the 666-donor mean in a later analysis. It was 150 to 200 TCR beta chains that were listed as cytomegalovirus-associated. Analyzed later, association rates of TCRs varied across HLA loci, with DRB1 most and HLA-C fewest.

In the case of this clone: As yet, its antigen is unknown.

This clonotype was obtained from a middle-aged man in good health and CMV-seropositive. The specimen sequenced was PBMCs.

CDR3 nucleotide sequence: TGTGCCTGGATGGCCAGGGGAAACACTGAAGCTTTCTTT. It translates to CAWMARGNTEAFF. The chain joins TRBV30 to TRBJ1-1; D might be TRBD1 (6 bases). The CDR3 covers 13 residues. The germline V gene encodes CDR1 GTSNPN and CDR2 SVGIG (reference sequence). The V end lost 4 bases, the J end lost 2 bases, and 11 bases lay between the germline ends. The full variable domain, in which reference TRBV30 and TRBJ1-1 provide the parts outside the CDR3, is SQTIHQWPATLVQPVGSPLSLECTVEGTSNPNLYWYRQAAGRGLQLLFYSVGIGQISSEVPQNLSASRPQDRQFILSSKKLLLSDSGFYLCAWMARGNTEAFFGQGTRLTVV.